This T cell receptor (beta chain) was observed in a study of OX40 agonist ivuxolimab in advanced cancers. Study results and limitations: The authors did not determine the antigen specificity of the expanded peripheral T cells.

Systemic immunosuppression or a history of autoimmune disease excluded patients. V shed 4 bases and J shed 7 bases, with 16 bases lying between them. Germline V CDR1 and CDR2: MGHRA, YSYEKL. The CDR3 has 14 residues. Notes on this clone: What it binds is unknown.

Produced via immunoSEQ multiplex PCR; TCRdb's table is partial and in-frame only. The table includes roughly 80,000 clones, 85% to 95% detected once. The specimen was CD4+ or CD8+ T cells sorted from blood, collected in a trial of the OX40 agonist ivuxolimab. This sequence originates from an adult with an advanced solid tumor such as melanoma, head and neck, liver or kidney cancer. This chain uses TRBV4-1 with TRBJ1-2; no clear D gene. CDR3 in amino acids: CASSPPWEEVGYTF. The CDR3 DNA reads TGCGCCAGCAGCCCCCCCTGGGAGGAAGTTGGCTACACCTTC.